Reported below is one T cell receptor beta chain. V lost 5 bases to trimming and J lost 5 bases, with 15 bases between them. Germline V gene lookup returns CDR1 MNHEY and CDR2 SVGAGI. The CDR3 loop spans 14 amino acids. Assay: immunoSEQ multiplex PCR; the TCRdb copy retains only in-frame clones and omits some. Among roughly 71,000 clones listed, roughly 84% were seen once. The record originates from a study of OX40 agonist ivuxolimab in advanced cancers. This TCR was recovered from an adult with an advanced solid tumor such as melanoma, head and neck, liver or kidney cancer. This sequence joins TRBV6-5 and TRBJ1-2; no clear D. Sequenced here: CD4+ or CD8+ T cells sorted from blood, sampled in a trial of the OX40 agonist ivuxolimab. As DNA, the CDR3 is TGTGCCAGCAGTCGGGCCCGAGTCCCTTATGGCTACACCTTC. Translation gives CASSRARVPYGYTF.